Described below is a single T cell receptor (beta chain) sequence and its context. One Seattle source followed patients from active infection through their disease course. Profiled with immunoSEQ multiplex PCR; TCRdb holds only in-frame clones, not every one. The sample lists some 210,000 clones, 90% to 95% occurring once. This sample is part of a study of blood T cell repertoires in COVID-19. Germline CDR1 and CDR2: SGHDN and FVKESK. V was trimmed by 0 bases and J by 10 bases, leaving 12 bases between them. The CDR3 has 14 amino acids. This TCR came from a man in his sixties with COVID-19, enrolled during active disease. The sequenced sample consisted of peripheral blood. V is TRBV14 and J is TRBJ1-4; no reliable D call. CDR3 bases: TGTGCCAGCAGCCAAGAAAGGATGGAGGGAAAACTGTTTTTT. Amino acid sequence: CASSQERMEGKLFF.